The clone carrying this TCR beta chain was found a few times. The data are from a study of patients and donors after allogeneic stem cell transplantation. TCRdb fed the RT-PCR reads into MiXCR, producing one record per CDR3 protein. The data show some 880,000 distinct CDR3 sequences, roughly 17% seen once. This CDR3 is built from 13 residues. In germline, CDR1 is DFQATT, CDR2 SNEGSKA (reference sequence). This sequence joins TRBV20-1 and TRBJ1-5; possible D gene TRBD1, 5 bases. The source material was blood, either unsorted or a sorted T cell fraction (not recorded which). This TCR was sampled from a human donor who was either an allogeneic HSCT recipient or a stem cell or donor lymphocyte infusion donor (not recorded which). It is not recorded whose cells these are; they may come from a transplant donor. The CDR3, as DNA: TGCAGGGCCGGGACGGGGATGAATCAGCCCCAGCATTTT. Its protein is CRAGTGMNQPQHF.